Each of the 22 T cell receptor beta chains below was sequenced from the same sample in a study of beta chain features in type 1 diabetes. Study outcomes and limitations: Researchers report that Type 1 diabetes patients had moderately but significantly shorter TCRB CDR3s across all four CD4+ subsets.

These receptors' targets are unknown. The investigators reverse transcribed all of the isolated RNA, so they sequenced expressed TCRB transcripts. Assay used: immunoSEQ multiplex PCR; TCRdb lists only in-frame clones, some missing. The data contain 400,000 or so clones, 9.6% of them singletons. Sequencing was done on a sample of central memory CD4+ T cells from blood. Receptors were obtained from a young man with type 1 diabetes.

This clone was detected only a few times. This chain joins TRBV28 and TRBJ1-3, with 8 bases fitting TRBD1. V shed 5 bases and J 4 bases; nucleotides not matched to a gene: 7. From germline, CDR1 is MDHEN and CDR2 SYDVKM. CDR3 length: 15 amino acids. This CDR3 reads CASSQGAPSGNTIYF. Here the CDR3 DNA reads TGTGCCAGCAGTCAGGGGGCGCCGTCCGGAAACACCATATATTTT.

The V and J genes are TRBV7-2 and TRBJ2-3, with 8 bases aligning to TRBD1. Germline V gives CDR1 SGHTA, CDR2 FQGNSA. The CDR3 is 14 residues long. After removal of 7 bases from V and 6 bases from J, the junction contained 9 bases not matched to a gene. DNA of the CDR3: TGTGCCAGCACCGAACAGGGGGTAGATGATACGCAGTATTTT. It codes for CASTEQGVDDTQYF.

V gene TRBV7-9 combines with J gene TRBJ1-3; D unclear. CDR1 and CDR2 (germline): SEHNR, FQNEAQ (reference sequence). The CDR3 contains 12 residues. The chain's CDR3 is CATGNSGNTIYF. CDR3 in DNA: TGTGCTACCGGGAACTCTGGAAACACCATATATTTT.

The chain has TRBV7-9 and TRBJ2-1, with 7 bases lining up with TRBD2. The ends lost 8 bases at V and 10 bases at J; junction bases unmatched: 8. Looked up from germline, CDR1 is SEHNR and CDR2 is FQNEAQ (reference sequence). CDR3 size: 12 residues. CDR3 sequence: CASGWEGREQFF. The CDR3 coding sequence is TGTGCCAGCGGATGGGAGGGCCGGGAGCAGTTCTTC. Filled out from reference TRBV7-9 and TRBJ2-1, the complete variable domain reads DTGVSQNPRHKITKRGQNVTFRCDPISEHNRLYWYRQTLGQGPEFLTYFQNEAQLEKSRLLSDRFSAERPKGSFSTLEIQRTEQGDSAMYLCASGWEGREQFFGPGTRLTVL.

Only a few counts were recorded for this clone. The V gene is TRBV7-9, the J gene TRBJ2-1, with 8 positions matching TRBD1. V trimming: 6 bases; J trimming: 9 bases; junction bases outside the gene matches: 13. Germline V lookup: CDR1 SEHNR, CDR2 FQNEAQ (reference sequence). CDR3 length equals 15 residues. The DNA of the CDR3 is TGTGCCAGCAGGGCTCCCCAACCAGGACAGGGTGAGCAGTTCTTC. This encodes CASRAPQPGQGEQFF.

V and J are TRBV7-3 and TRBJ1-2; 8 nucleotides agree with TRBD1. CDR3 length: 14 residues. Germline assignment: CDR1 SGHTA and CDR2 FQGTGA. Trimming removed 4 bases from V and 1 base from J; junction bases left unmatched: 2. The CDR3 coding sequence is TGTGCCAGCAGCTCAGGGGGCAGTAACTATGGCTACACCTTC. It translates to CASSSGGSNYGYTF.

This clone was counted only a few times. The chain carries TRBV11-2 and TRBJ2-3, with TRBD2 matching over 8 bases. CDR3 length: 16 residues. Trimming removed 5 bases from V and 6 bases from J; junction bases left unmatched: 13. Germline V gene data show CDR1 as SGHAT and CDR2 as FQNNGV. This CDR3 reads CASSVGTRLATDTQYF. CDR3 sequence (DNA): TGTGCCAGCAGCGTGGGGACGAGACTAGCGACCGATACGCAGTATTTT.

Judged by abundance, this clone is medium-sized (0.01 to 0.1%). The V gene is TRBV29-1, the J gene TRBJ2-3, with 10 bases fitting TRBD2. Germline CDR1 reads SQVTM; CDR2 reads ANQGSEA. Trimming removed 7 bases from V and 1 base from J; junction bases left unmatched: 5. There are 14 residues in the CDR3. CDR3 protein: CSGDLAGGTDTQYF. CDR3 DNA: TGCAGCGGTGACCTAGCGGGGGGCACAGATACGCAGTATTTT.

This clone was seen many times. This sequence joins TRBV2 and TRBJ2-7; possibly TRBD1 or TRBD2 for D (5 bases each). Between the trimmed V and J ends, which lost 5 bases and 6 bases, there was a span of 8 bases. Germline loops: CDR1 SNHLY, CDR2 FYNNEI. The CDR3 extends over 11 amino acids. The CDR3 reads CASSLRGEQYF. In nucleotides, the CDR3 is TGTGCCAGCAGTTTGAGGGGCGAGCAGTACTTC.

The V and J genes are TRBV11-2 and TRBJ2-2, with 9 bases fitting TRBD2. This CDR3 region has 15 residues. Per the germline V gene, CDR1 is SGHAT and CDR2 is FQNNGV. The trim removed 1 base at V and 6 bases at J, leaving 3 bases unmatched. The CDR3 region is CASSLGLAGPGELFF. The CDR3 nucleotides are TGTGCCAGCAGCTTAGGCCTAGCGGGACCCGGGGAGCTGTTTTTT.

The chain carries TRBV6-6 and TRBJ2-3; 7 positions agree with TRBD2. Germline V gene lookup returns CDR1 MNHNY and CDR2 SVGAGI (reference sequence). CDR3 length equals 12 residues. V shed 6 bases and J 8 bases; nucleotides not matched to a gene: 5. CDR3: CASRRDYGTQYF. CDR3 DNA sequence: TGTGCCAGCAGGCGGGACTACGGTACGCAGTATTTT.

V usage is TRBV6-1 and J usage is TRBJ2-4; D not certain. Germline assignment: CDR1 MNHNS and CDR2 SASEGT. V was pared by 3 bases and J by 6 bases, with 9 bases between. The CDR3 contains 13 residues. The CDR3 nucleotides read TGTGCCAGCAGTGATGAACTTCGAAACATTCAGTACTTC. Amino acids: CASSDELRNIQYF.

This sequence joins TRBV28 and TRBJ1-1, with D uncertain. The germline V and J ends were trimmed by 4 bases and 4 bases, with 10 bases remaining between them. Germline values: CDR1 MDHEN, CDR2 SYDVKM. This CDR3 has 13 amino acids. The CDR3 reads CASSSLTSTEAFF. CDR3 DNA: TGTGCCAGCAGTTCTCTAACTAGCACTGAAGCTTTCTTT.

This clone was seen more than once but under ten times. J is TRBJ2-2 and V is TRBV6-5; TRBD2 agrees at 11 bases. Germline values: CDR1 MNHEY, CDR2 SVGAGI. The ends lost 2 bases at V and 1 base at J; junction bases unmatched: 0. The CDR3 spans 16 residues. The CDR3 nucleotides are TGTGCCAGCAGTTACGGGACTAGCGGGAACACCGGGGAGCTGTTTTTT. Translating gives CASSYGTSGNTGELFF.

This clone was seen more than once but under ten times. V and J are TRBV6-1 and TRBJ2-4; possibly TRBD1 for D (5 bases). The V end lost 1 base, the J end lost 10 bases, and 17 bases lay between the germline ends. CDR3 size: 15 residues. Germline V gene data show CDR1 as MNHNS and CDR2 as SASEGT. The CDR3 sequence: CASSEGTGLRPIQYF. In DNA, the CDR3 is TGTGCCAGCAGTGAAGGCACAGGTCTCCGACCAATTCAGTACTTC.

Remarks on this clone: One junction end disagrees with the germline gene, perhaps due to a read error. The gene calls are TRBV30 and TRBJ1-4, with D uncertain. The CDR3 runs 14 residues. CDR1 GTSNPN and CDR2 SVGIG come from the germline V gene (reference sequence). The CDR3 spells CAWSETLTYEKLFF. DNA of the CDR3: TGTGCCTGGAGTGAGACATTAACTTATGAAAAACTGTTTTTT.

J is TRBJ2-6 and V is TRBV2; D remains unclear. The CDR3 covers 16 residues. V shed 7 bases and J shed 4 bases, with 17 bases lying between them. CDR1 and CDR2 from the germline V gene are SNHLY and FYNNEI. The CDR3 loop reads CASTSPSAGGANVLTF. As DNA, the CDR3 is TGTGCCAGCACTTCACCTTCGGCAGGCGGGGCCAACGTCCTGACTTTC.

The chain carries TRBV18 and TRBJ2-7, with TRBD1 identical over 7 bases. This CDR3 has 15 residues. CDR1 is KGHSH, CDR2 LQKENI, per germline. The trim removed 6 bases at V and 1 base at J, leaving 9 bases unmatched. The CDR3 region has the DNA TGTGCCAGCTCCCAGGGACAGCCGAATTCCTACGAGCAGTACTTC. Translated: CASSQGQPNSYEQYF.

This clone turned up a few times. The chain recombines TRBV11-2 with TRBJ2-5; TRBD1 agrees at 8 bases. Unmatched junction bases numbered 4, after V lost 5 bases and J lost 2 bases. The CDR3 consists of 14 residues. Germline CDR1 reads SGHAT; CDR2 reads FQNNGV. Here the CDR3 reads CASSQRQGQETQYF. DNA of the CDR3: TGTGCCAGCAGCCAGAGACAGGGGCAAGAGACCCAGTACTTC.

The chain links TRBV19 to TRBJ2-5, with D perhaps being TRBD1 or TRBD2 (5 bases each). Trimming shortened V by 6 bases and J by 2 bases, and 16 bases separated the two germline ends. CDR1 and CDR2 (germline): LNHDA, SQIVND (reference sequence). The CDR3 extends over 15 amino acids. The CDR3 nucleotides read TGTGCCAGTAGCGCCCGGGGCAGGGTTCAAGAGACCCAGTACTTC. It is translated as CASSARGRVQETQYF.

Of note for this clone: A far larger clone is a single base away, which makes a read error likely. The chain links TRBV7-8 to TRBJ2-7, with 8 bases lining up with TRBD1. V gave up 3 bases and J gave up 2 bases; unmatched junction bases: 3. The V gene's germline CDR1 is SGHVS and CDR2 FQNEAQ. This CDR3 spans 14 amino acids. As DNA, the CDR3 is TGTGCCAGCAGCTTCGGGACAGGTCCCTACGAGCAGTACTTC. It specifies CASSFGTGPYEQYF. Full variable domain (outside the CDR3, taken from reference TRBV7-8 and TRBJ2-7): GAGVSQSPRYKVAKRGQDVALRCDPISGHVSLFWYQQALGQGPEFLTYFQNEAQLDKSGLPSDRFFAERPEGSVSTLKIQRTQQEDSAVYLCASSFGTGPYEQYFGPGTRLTVT.

V gene TRBV18 combines with J gene TRBJ2-5; 11 bases line up with TRBD2. Germline CDR1 and CDR2: KGHSH and LQKENI. The CDR3 is 17 residues long. After removal of 0 bases from V and 4 bases from J, the junction contained 7 bases not matched to a gene. The CDR3 DNA is TGTGCCAGCTCACCACCCCTCCTAGCGGGAGGAGCAGAGACCCAGTACTTC. Its protein product is CASSPPLLAGGAETQYF.